One sample yielded the 3 T cell receptor beta chains listed below, sequenced in a study of Ad26.COV2.S vaccination and SARS-CoV-2 variants. Treatment of the sample: about 20 received Ad26.COV2.S at low or high dose, single or two shots; a few received placebo; per-sample allocation not given. Samples came from day 63 after the first vaccine or placebo injection. Sequencing was performed with immunoSEQ multiplex PCR; in TCRdb, only in-frame clones are kept and a portion is missing. The table includes a few hundred thousand clones, around 86% detected once. This sample comprised peripheral blood, obtained in a trial of Ad26.COV2.S vaccine versus placebo. These receptors were collected from a person aged 18-60 years who received the Ad26.COV2.S COVID-19 vaccine or a placebo.

The chain recombines TRBV3-1 (or the pseudogene TRBV3-2) with TRBJ1-3, with D unresolved. This CDR3 contains 15 residues. The germline V gene encodes CDR1 LGHDT and CDR2 YNNKEL (reference sequence). Between the trimmed V and J ends, which lost 0 bases and 1 base, there was a span of 7 bases. This CDR3 is CASSQDHRSGNTIYF. The CDR3 nucleotides read TGTGCCAGCAGCCAAGATCACAGATCTGGAAACACCATATATTTT.

This rearrangement joins TRBV2 to TRBJ1-4; D not resolved. The germline V gene has CDR1 SNHLY and CDR2 FYNNEI. This CDR3 spans 16 amino acids. The V gene lost 4 bases and the J gene lost 1 base, with 13 bases spanning the gap. The chain's CDR3 is CASSAGTLRTNEKLFF. In DNA form, the CDR3 reads TGTGCCAGCAGTGCGGGAACCCTCAGAACTAATGAAAAACTGTTTTTT. Filled out from reference TRBV2 and TRBJ1-4, the complete variable domain reads EPEVTQTPSHQVTQMGQEVILRCVPISNHLYFYWYRQILGQKVEFLVSFYNNEISEKSEIFDDQFSVERPDGSNFTLKIRSTKLEDSAMYFCASSAGTLRTNEKLFFGSGTQLSVL.

This clone turned up a few times. The rearrangement links TRBV27 to TRBJ1-6, with 9 bases fitting TRBD1. Trimming at V came to 5 bases and at J to 8 bases, leaving 7 bases not matched to a gene. Per germline, CDR1 MNHEY and CDR2 SMNVEV (reference sequence). This CDR3 contains 15 residues. CDR3 coding DNA: TGTGCCAGCAGTCTAGGGACAGGGTTTGATTCACCCCTCCACTTT. Translation: CASSLGTGFDSPLHF.